This T cell receptor (beta chain) was captured in a study of cytomegalovirus exposure and HLA in healthy donors. Study-wide results and caveats: A later analysis linked a missense variant in DCLRE1C to the trimming of TCR beta V and J genes. Several of the most significant clusters appeared, in a later analysis, to be linked to common viral pathogens.

PCR involved 60 Vbeta and 13 Jbeta primers. Libraries were prepared by immunoSEQ multiplex PCR; TCRdb keeps only in-frame clonotypes and omits some of them. The table shows 110,000 to 150,000 clones, with roughly two thirds occurring only once. The V and J ends lost 10 bases and 3 bases respectively, with 11 bases between them. CDR3 length equals 12 residues. Germline lookup yields CDR1 MRHNA and CDR2 SNTAGT. About this clone: Its specificity is not known.

The source material was PBMCs. This sequence was found in a human donor in good health. The chain is built from TRBV6-4 and TRBJ2-3; D is possibly TRBD1 (6 bases). Here the CDR3 DNA reads TGTGCCACGTCCACAGGGACAGATACGCAGTATTTT. Its protein is CATSTGTDTQYF.